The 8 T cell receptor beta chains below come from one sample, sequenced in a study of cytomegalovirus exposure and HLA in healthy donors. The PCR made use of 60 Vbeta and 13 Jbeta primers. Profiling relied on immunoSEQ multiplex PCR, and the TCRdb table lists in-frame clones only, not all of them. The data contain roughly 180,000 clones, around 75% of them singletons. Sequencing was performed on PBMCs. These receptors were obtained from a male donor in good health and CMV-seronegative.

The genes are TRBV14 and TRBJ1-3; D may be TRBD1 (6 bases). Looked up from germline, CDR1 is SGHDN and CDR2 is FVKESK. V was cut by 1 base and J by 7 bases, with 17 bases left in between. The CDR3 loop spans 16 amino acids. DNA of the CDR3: TGTGCCAGCAGCCAAGTCGCAGGGGCGACGGGTAACACCATATATTTT. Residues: CASSQVAGATGNTIYF. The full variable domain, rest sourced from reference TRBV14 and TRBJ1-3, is EAGVTQFPSHSVIEKGQTVTLRCDPISGHDNLYWYRRVMGKEIKFLLHFVKESKQDESGMPNNRFLAERTGGTYSTLKVQPAELEDSGVYFCASSQVAGATGNTIYFGEGSWLTVV.

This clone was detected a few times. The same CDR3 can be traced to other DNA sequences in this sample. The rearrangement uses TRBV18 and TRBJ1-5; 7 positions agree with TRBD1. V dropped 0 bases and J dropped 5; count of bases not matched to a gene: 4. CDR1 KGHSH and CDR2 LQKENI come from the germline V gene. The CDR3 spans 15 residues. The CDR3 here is CASSPPGTAYQPQHF. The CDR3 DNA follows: TGTGCCAGCTCACCACCCGGGACAGCATATCAGCCCCAGCATTTT.

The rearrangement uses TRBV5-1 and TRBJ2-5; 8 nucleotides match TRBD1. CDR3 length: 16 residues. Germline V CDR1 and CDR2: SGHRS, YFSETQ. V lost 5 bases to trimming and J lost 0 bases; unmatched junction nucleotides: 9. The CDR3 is CASSPPTGVYQETQYF. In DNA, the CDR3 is TGCGCCAGCAGTCCGCCGACAGGGGTGTACCAAGAGACCCAGTACTTC.

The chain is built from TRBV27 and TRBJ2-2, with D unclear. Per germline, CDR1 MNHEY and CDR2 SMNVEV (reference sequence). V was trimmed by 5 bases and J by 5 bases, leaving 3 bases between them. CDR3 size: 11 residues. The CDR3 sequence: CASSATGELFF. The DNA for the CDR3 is TGTGCCAGCAGTGCGACCGGGGAGCTGTTTTTT.

CDR3 sequence (DNA): TGTGCCAGCAGGAAAACAGGGATATCGGATACGCAGTATTTT. This encodes CASRKTGISDTQYF. V and J are TRBV6-5 and TRBJ2-3; D is possibly TRBD1 (6 bases). CDR3 length: 14 residues. CDR1 and CDR2 from the germline V gene are MNHEY and SVGAGI. V was cut by 6 bases and J by 6 bases, with 16 bases left in between.

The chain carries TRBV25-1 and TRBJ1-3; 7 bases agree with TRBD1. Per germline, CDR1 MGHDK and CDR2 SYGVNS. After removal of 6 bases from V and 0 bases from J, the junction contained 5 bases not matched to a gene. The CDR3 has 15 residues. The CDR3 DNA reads TGTGCCAGCAGCCCCTCAGGGGGCTCTGGAAACACCATATATTTT. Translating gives CASSPSGGSGNTIYF.

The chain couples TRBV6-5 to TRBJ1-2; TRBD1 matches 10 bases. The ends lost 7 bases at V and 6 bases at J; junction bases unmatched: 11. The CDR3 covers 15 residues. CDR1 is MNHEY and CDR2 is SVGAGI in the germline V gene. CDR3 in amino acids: CASTPLDRGQDGYTF. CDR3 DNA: TGTGCCAGCACCCCACTCGACAGGGGGCAGGATGGCTACACCTTC.

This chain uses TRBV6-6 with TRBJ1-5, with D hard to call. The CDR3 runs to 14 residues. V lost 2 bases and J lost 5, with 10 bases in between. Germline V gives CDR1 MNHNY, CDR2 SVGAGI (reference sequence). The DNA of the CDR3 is TGTGCCAGCAGTTACGGGAGGGATCATCAGCCCCAGCATTTT. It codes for CASSYGRDHQPQHF.